One and the same sample provided the 7 T cell receptor beta chains below, sequenced in a study of T cell responses to AZD1222 COVID-19 vaccine. This table comes from immunoSEQ multiplex PCR, and its TCRdb copy is limited to in-frame clones, with some not included. The table lists 60,000 to 80,000 clones, approximately 90% of them singletons, with under 6.5% in the top ten. The starting material was peripheral blood, obtained on day 0 of AZD1222 vaccination. Every receptor here comes from an adult in good health.

The V and J genes are TRBV5-4 and TRBJ2-2; 9 nucleotides line up with TRBD2. The J segment lost 5 bases and the V segment lost 4 bases, leaving 6 bases of the junction unmatched. Germline assignment: CDR1 SGHNT and CDR2 YYREEE (reference sequence). The CDR3 is made up of 15 amino acids. This chain's CDR3 is CASSRRLAGTGELFF. The CDR3 DNA sequence: TGTGCCAGCAGCCGAAGGCTAGCGGGGACCGGGGAGCTGTTTTTT.

This clone has a handful of counts. The chain recombines TRBV18 with TRBJ2-7; D unclear. The CDR3 runs to 14 residues. V lost 3 bases to trimming and J lost 6 bases, with 15 bases between them. Germline loops: CDR1 KGHSH, CDR2 LQKENI. The CDR3 region has the DNA TGTGCCAGCTCACCGTCTCGACCGGTTGGCGAGCAGTACTTC. Amino acids: CASSPSRPVGEQYF.

The chain employs TRBV5-4 and TRBJ1-1; no clear D gene. Trimming left V 3 bases short and J 3 bases short, with 6 bases between. This CDR3 contains 12 residues. Germline values: CDR1 SGHNT, CDR2 YYREEE (reference sequence). CDR3 DNA: TGTGCCAGCAGCTACAGCGACACTGAAGCTTTCTTT. This translates into CASSYSDTEAFF.

The table lists this clone with a count of one. The chain uses TRBV19 and TRBJ2-2; D gene unclear. Trimming shortened V by 10 bases and J by 3 bases, and 9 bases separated the two germline ends. Germline loops: CDR1 LNHDA, CDR2 SQIVND (reference sequence). The CDR3 covers 12 residues. The CDR3 nucleotides are TGTGCCACCGACACCTACACCGGGGAGCTGTTTTTT. Amino acids: CATDTYTGELFF.

A remark on this clone: The same CDR3 is also encoded by other DNA sequences in this sample. This sequence joins TRBV2 and TRBJ1-5; TRBD1 matches 10 bases. The V and J ends lost 4 bases and 4 bases, in that order; junction bases with no gene match: 1. The CDR3 contains 14 residues. Germline loops: CDR1 SNHLY, CDR2 FYNNEI. CDR3 residues: CASSGTGGNQPQHF. CDR3 sequence (DNA): TGTGCCAGCAGTGGGACAGGGGGTAATCAGCCCCAGCATTTT.

The genes are TRBV6-5 and TRBJ1-1; D remains ambiguous. CDR3 length equals 14 residues. Trimming left V 8 bases short and J 1 base short, with 14 bases between. The germline V gene encodes CDR1 MNHEY and CDR2 SVGAGI. CDR3 DNA sequence: TGTGCCAGCCGTAGGGAGGAGGGGAACACTGAAGCTTTCTTT. Protein product: CASRREEGNTEAFF.

The rearrangement uses TRBV5-5 and TRBJ2-7; 8 bases agree with TRBD1. V lost 4 bases, J lost 9 bases, and 6 bases stayed unmatched. This CDR3 is 12 amino acids long. Germline CDR1 reads SGHKS; CDR2 reads YYEKEE (reference sequence). Written as DNA, the CDR3 is TGTGCCAGCAGCCTCTGGACAGGGAGGCAGTACTTC. Protein: CASSLWTGRQYF.